Below, one T cell receptor beta chain is given with its context. As originally analysed: From reference gene primer amplification, estimates of nucleated cell counts were derived. Data came from immunoSEQ multiplex PCR; TCRdb stores just in-frame clones and leaves some out. For V, J and clone size, that table is used; D and trimming come from the DNA. The profile shows a few hundred thousand clones, 70% to 90% of them singletons. The sample comes from a study of blood T cell repertoires in COVID-19. Overall study: COVID-19 samples from acute and convalescent phases originated in the United States, Italy and Spain. From T cells, B-cell-depleted T cells, or PBMCs came the material, which was cDNA or gDNA.

Trimming took 5 bases from V and 6 from J; bases not matched to a gene: 11. This CDR3 region has 16 residues. Germline V gene lookup returns CDR1 SEHNR and CDR2 FQNEAQ (reference sequence). Sequencing input: peripheral blood. The chain is built from TRBV7-9 and TRBJ2-1; 9 bases fit TRBD2. The source is a man in his forties or fifties with acute or convalescent COVID-19. The CDR3 bases are TGTGCCAGCAGCACCGAGCGGGGGGCCTTTGGCAATGAGCAGTTCTTC. The encoded protein is CASSTERGAFGNEQFF.